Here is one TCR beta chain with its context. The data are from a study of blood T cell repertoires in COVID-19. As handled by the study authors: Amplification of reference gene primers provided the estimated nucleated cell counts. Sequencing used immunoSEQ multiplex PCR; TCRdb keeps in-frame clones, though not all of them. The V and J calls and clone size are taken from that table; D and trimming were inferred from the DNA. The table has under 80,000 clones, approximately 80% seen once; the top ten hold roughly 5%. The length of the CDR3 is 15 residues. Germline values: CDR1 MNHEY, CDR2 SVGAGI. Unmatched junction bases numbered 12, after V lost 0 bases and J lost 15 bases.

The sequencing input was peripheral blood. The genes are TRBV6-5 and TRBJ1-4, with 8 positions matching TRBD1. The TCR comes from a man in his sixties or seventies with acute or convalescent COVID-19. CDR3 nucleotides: TGTGCCAGCAGTTACTCTCCGGGACAGGTGAATCTATTGTTTTTT. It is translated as CASSYSPGQVNLLFF.